The 8 T cell receptor beta chains in this list originate from one sample, sequenced in a study of blood T cell repertoires in COVID-19. Sequencing used immunoSEQ multiplex PCR; TCRdb keeps in-frame clones, though not all of them. The table lists about 230,000 clones, 65% to 90% of them singletons. The sample consisted of peripheral blood. Source of these receptors: a man in his fifties or sixties with COVID-19, enrolled during active disease.

This chain uses TRBV7-9 with TRBJ1-2; D is ambiguous. The CDR3 extends over 15 amino acids. Trimming removed 5 bases at V and 4 bases at J, with 17 bases between. Germline V gives CDR1 SEHNR, CDR2 FQNEAQ (reference sequence). The CDR3 coding sequence is TGTGCCAGCAGCCCCACAGAATCCGGTAGCTATGGCTACACCTTC. Protein sequence: CASSPTESGSYGYTF.

This sequence joins TRBV5-6 and TRBJ2-3; 13 bases map to TRBD2. This CDR3 has 17 amino acids. After removal of 4 bases from V and 5 bases from J, the junction contained 10 bases not matched to a gene. The germline CDR1 and CDR2 sequences are SGHDT and YYEEEE. DNA for the CDR3: TGTGCCAGCAGCGGGGTCGGACTAGCGGGGGTGGGAGATACGCAGTATTTT. It specifies CASSGVGLAGVGDTQYF.

The genes are TRBV19 and TRBJ1-1, with D possibly TRBD1 on 5 matching bases. CDR1 is LNHDA and CDR2 is SQIVND in the germline V gene (reference sequence). Trimming pared 1 base from V and 0 bases from J, leaving 18 bases between. This CDR3 has 18 amino acids. The CDR3 reads CASSIGWRDQALNTEAFF. Here the CDR3 DNA reads TGTGCCAGTAGTATAGGATGGAGGGACCAGGCCTTGAACACTGAAGCTTTCTTT.

V gene TRBV7-6 combines with J gene TRBJ2-5; 10 nucleotides align to TRBD2. Germline CDR1 SGHVS, CDR2 FNYEAQ. The CDR3 is made up of 20 amino acids. J gave up 5 bases and V 1 base, and 19 bases lay outside the gene matches. CDR3 DNA: TGTGCCAGCAGCTTAGGGCGCTTGAGGACTAGCGGACTGGCGGTCGAGACCCAGTACTTC. This codes for CASSLGRLRTSGLAVETQYF.

This clone was seen once. The chain links TRBV5-8 to TRBJ2-1; 10 nucleotides align to TRBD2. Germline assignment: CDR1 SGHTS and CDR2 YDEGEE. The CDR3 has 15 amino acids. The trim removed 4 bases at V and 2 bases at J, leaving 3 bases unmatched. In nucleotides, the CDR3 is TGTGCCAGCAGCCCGGGACTAGCGACCTACAATGAGCAGTTCTTC. It is translated as CASSPGLATYNEQFF.

This chain links TRBV2 with TRBJ1-5; weak D call: TRBD1 (6 bases). With 6 bases removed from V and 4 bases from J, the gap between germline ends came to 13 bases. The CDR3 is 14 residues long. Germline V gene data show CDR1 as SNHLY and CDR2 as FYNNEI. CDR3 in amino acids: CASREGGVNQPQHF. The CDR3 coding sequence is TGTGCCAGCAGGGAGGGGGGGGTGAATCAGCCCCAGCATTTT.

The V call is TRBV7-9, the J call TRBJ1-2; TRBD1 matches at 7 bases. Germline CDR1 SEHNR, CDR2 FQNEAQ (reference sequence). The V gene end was trimmed by 0 bases and the J gene end by 8 bases; junction bases not matched to a gene: 9. The CDR3 has 15 residues. CDR3: CASSLARGQGHGYTF. CDR3 DNA sequence: TGTGCCAGCAGCTTAGCGAGGGGGCAGGGTCACGGCTACACCTTC.

The chain is built from TRBV4-3 and TRBJ2-3; D is perhaps TRBD2 (7 bases). This CDR3 spans 15 amino acids. Per the germline V gene, CDR1 is LGHNA and CDR2 is YSLEER. The V gene lost 2 bases and the J gene lost 0 bases, with 9 bases spanning the gap. The DNA of the CDR3 is TGCGCCAGCAGCCAAAAGGGGGGGAGCACAGATACGCAGTATTTT. Residues: CASSQKGGSTDTQYF.